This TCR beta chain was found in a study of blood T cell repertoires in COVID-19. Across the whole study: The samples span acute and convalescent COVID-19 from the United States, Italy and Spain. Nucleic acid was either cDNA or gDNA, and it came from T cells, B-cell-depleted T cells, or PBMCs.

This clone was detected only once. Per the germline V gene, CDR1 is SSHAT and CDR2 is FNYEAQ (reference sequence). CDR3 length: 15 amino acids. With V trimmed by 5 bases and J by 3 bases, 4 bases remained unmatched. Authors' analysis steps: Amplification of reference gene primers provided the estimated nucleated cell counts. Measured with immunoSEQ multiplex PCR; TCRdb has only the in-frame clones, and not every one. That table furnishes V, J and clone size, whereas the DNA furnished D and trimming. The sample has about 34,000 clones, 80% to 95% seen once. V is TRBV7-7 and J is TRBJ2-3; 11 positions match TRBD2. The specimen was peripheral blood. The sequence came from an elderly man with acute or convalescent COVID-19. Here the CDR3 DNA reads TGTGCCAGCAGCCGTAGCGGGGGGGCAACAGATACGCAGTATTTT. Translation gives CASSRSGGATDTQYF.